Shown below are 3 T cell receptor beta chains from a single sample sequenced in a study of OX40 agonist ivuxolimab in advanced cancers. Profiled with immunoSEQ multiplex PCR; TCRdb holds only in-frame clones, not every one. This sample has around 80,000 clones; 94% occur once, and the top ten carry about 20%. Sequencing used CD4+ or CD8+ T cells sorted from blood, obtained in a trial of the OX40 agonist ivuxolimab. The receptor source for this set is an adult with an advanced solid tumor such as melanoma, head and neck, liver or kidney cancer.

This chain connects TRBV7-8 to TRBJ2-7; maybe TRBD2 (7 bases). This CDR3 is built from 16 residues. V lost 1 base and J 3 bases, leaving 16 bases between the germline ends. In germline, CDR1 is SGHVS, CDR2 FQNEAQ. For the CDR3, the DNA is TGTGCCAGCAGCTTAGGGGGGGGGCGCGTCGACTACGAGCAGTACTTC. It encodes CASSLGGGRVDYEQYF.

The chain links TRBV7-9 to TRBJ2-7; TRBD1 matches at 11 bases. The CDR3 consists of 15 residues. The germline gives CDR1 SEHNR, CDR2 FQNEAQ (reference sequence). Unmatched junction bases numbered 4, after V lost 5 bases and J lost 1 base. In nucleotides, the CDR3 is TGTGCCAGCAGCCCGGGACAGGGGGGTTCCTACGAGCAGTACTTC. Its protein product is CASSPGQGGSYEQYF. The full variable domain, its missing parts supplied by reference TRBV7-9 and TRBJ2-7, is DTGVSQNPRHKITKRGQNVTFRCDPISEHNRLYWYRQTLGQGPEFLTYFQNEAQLEKSRLLSDRFSAERPKGSFSTLEIQRTEQGDSAMYLCASSPGQGGSYEQYFGPGTRLTVT.

The V call is TRBV4-1, the J call TRBJ2-7, with TRBD2 matching 8 bases. The CDR3 is 17 amino acids. J was trimmed by 3 bases and V by 4 bases; bases with no gene match: 14. Germline V lookup: CDR1 MGHRA, CDR2 YSYEKL. In nucleotides, the CDR3 is TGCGCCAGCAGCCCGATCGGGGCGGGGGGCCAGAACTACGAGCAGTACTTC. Encoded protein: CASSPIGAGGQNYEQYF.